Listed here are 27 T cell receptor beta chains from one sample, sequenced in a study of T cells expressing NK-cell markers (dated by TCRdb to between 2020 and 2021). Library prep was done by 5' RACE. The sequencer was an Illumina HiSeq 2000. TCRdb reprocessed the reads, and each CDR3 protein sequence is entered once, without DNA. This sample's clone table shows some 190,000 distinct CDR3 sequences. In total, the top ten clones hold roughly 21% of the sample. The sequenced material came from blood T cells: a sorted CD56 or NKG2C T cell subset, CD4+ or CD8+ T cells, or bulk PBMC T cells (not recorded which). These receptors came from a man aged 18 to 69 in good health.

The chain combines TRBV4-1 with TRBJ2-2; the TCRdb D gene call, TRBD2, has no DNA to confirm it. CDR1 is MGHRA, CDR2 YSYEKL, per germline. This CDR3 has 18 residues. CDR3 residues: CASSPVSVAGGVKGELFF.

The chain links TRBV7-9 to TRBJ2-2. CDR1 is SEHNR and CDR2 is FQNEAQ in the germline V gene (reference sequence). CDR3 size: 15 residues. The CDR3 is CASSLPPGNTGELFF.

The genes are TRBV6-5 and TRBJ1-5; TCRdb designates TRBD1, a call that cannot be tested without DNA. The CDR3 totals 12 residues. From germline, CDR1 is MNHEY and CDR2 SVGAGI. This chain's CDR3 is CPPFRGYQPQHF.

The chain combines TRBV5-6 with TRBJ2-7; TCRdb's D call, TRBD1, is unchecked because there is no DNA. The CDR3 is 15 residues long. Germline assignment: CDR1 SGHDT and CDR2 YYEEEE. This CDR3 reads CASSLGLRGLYEQYF.

The chain couples TRBV2 to TRBJ2-3; checking the TCRdb D call of TRBD1 is not possible without DNA. Germline assignment: CDR1 SNHLY and CDR2 FYNNEI. CDR3 length equals 17 residues. The CDR3 sequence: CASSERIVPGSTDTQYF.

J is TRBJ2-7 and V is TRBV7-9. The CDR3 runs 13 residues. Germline V gene lookup returns CDR1 SEHNR and CDR2 FQNEAQ (reference sequence). The CDR3 sequence: CATVAIYSYEQYF.

The chain couples TRBV11-2 to TRBJ2-3; the TRBD2 assignment by TCRdb is unverifiable without DNA. This CDR3 is built from 18 residues. Germline V gene sequence: CDR1 SGHAT, CDR2 FQNNGV. The CDR3 reads CASSLQRGAGHSTDTQYF. Variable domain in full (rest from reference TRBV11-2 and TRBJ2-3): EAGVAQSPRYKIIEKRQSVAFWCNPISGHATLYWYQQILGQGPKLLIQFQNNGVVDDSQLPKDRFSAERLKGVDSTLKIQPAKLEDSAVYLCASSLQRGAGHSTDTQYFGPGTRLTVL.

The chain combines TRBV3-1 with TRBJ2-3; TCRdb reports TRBD1, a call that lacks DNA to check it against. The CDR3 runs to 16 residues. Germline-derived CDR1 and CDR2 are LGHDT and YNNKEL (reference sequence). CDR3: CASSHRGGRNTDTQYF.

The J gene is TRBJ2-1, the V gene TRBV5-1; checking the TCRdb D call of TRBD1 is not possible without DNA. The CDR3 covers 16 residues. Germline V gene lookup returns CDR1 SGHRS and CDR2 YFSETQ. The CDR3 spells CASSLAGGASYNEQFF.

V usage is TRBV27 and J usage is TRBJ2-1. The CDR3 is made up of 14 amino acids. The germline V gene has CDR1 MNHEY and CDR2 SMNVEV (reference sequence). CDR3 sequence reads: CASSELPFMSEQFF.

The chain carries TRBV6-5 and TRBJ2-7. Per the germline V gene, CDR1 is MNHEY and CDR2 is SVGAGI. The CDR3 totals 12 residues. The CDR3 loop reads CASRSAIYEQYF.

The chain is built from TRBV7-9 and TRBJ2-3; the TRBD1 assignment by TCRdb is unverifiable without DNA. Germline V gives CDR1 SEHNR, CDR2 FQNEAQ (reference sequence). CDR3 length: 15 residues. This CDR3 reads CASSLLGQDSYTQYF.

This rearrangement joins TRBV11-1 to TRBJ2-6; TCRdb calls TRBD1, which cannot be checked without DNA. The CDR3 is 17 amino acids. CDR1 is SGHAT, CDR2 FQDESV, per germline (reference sequence). The CDR3 region is CASSLPGRTSGANVLTF.

The genes are TRBV15 and TRBJ1-1. CDR1 and CDR2 (germline): LNHNV, YYDKDF (reference sequence). This CDR3 has 14 residues. The CDR3 sequence is CATSKYNGNTEAFF.

The chain combines TRBV6-1 with TRBJ1-1; TCRdb's D call of TRBD1 is untestable without DNA. The CDR3 extends over 15 amino acids. The germline V gene has CDR1 MNHNS and CDR2 SASEGT. CDR3 sequence: CASSGPQGDGTEAFF.

The CDR3 sequence is CASSQEYYGYTF. The gene calls are TRBV3-1 and TRBJ1-2. This CDR3 has 12 amino acids. Germline V gives CDR1 LGHDT, CDR2 YNNKEL (reference sequence).

V and J are TRBV7-9 and TRBJ2-5; TCRdb proposes TRBD1, but this gene call is untestable without DNA. The germline gives CDR1 SEHNR, CDR2 FQNEAQ (reference sequence). The length of the CDR3 is 13 residues. This CDR3 is CASSSPHGATQYF.

This rearrangement joins TRBV9 to TRBJ2-1; lacking DNA, the TRBD2 call made by TCRdb goes unchecked. This CDR3 spans 16 amino acids. Germline CDR1 and CDR2: SGDLS and YYNGEE. The CDR3 is CASSASTSGVYNEQFF.

The J gene is TRBJ2-3, the V gene TRBV7-6; TCRdb indicates TRBD1, and absent DNA this call remains unverified. Germline V CDR1 and CDR2: SGHVS, FNYEAQ. This CDR3 is 14 amino acids long. The CDR3 is CASSSQGSADTQYF.

The V and J genes are TRBV11-2 and TRBJ2-7; with no DNA, the TCRdb D assignment of TRBD2 cannot be verified. Germline CDR1 reads SGHAT; CDR2 reads FQNNGV. This CDR3 is built from 16 residues. The CDR3 spells CASSLEIGLAGYEQYF.

The rearrangement links TRBV2 to TRBJ2-5; the TCRdb call, TRBD2, lacks DNA for checking. This CDR3 region has 16 residues. Germline loops: CDR1 SNHLY, CDR2 FYNNEI. This chain's CDR3 is CASTILTSGAQETQYF. Full variable domain (missing parts from reference TRBV2 and TRBJ2-5): EPEVTQTPSHQVTQMGQEVILRCVPISNHLYFYWYRQILGQKVEFLVSFYNNEISEKSEIFDDQFSVERPDGSNFTLKIRSTKLEDSAMYFCASTILTSGAQETQYFGPGTRLLVL.

V gene TRBV12-3 or TRBV12-4 combines with J gene TRBJ1-4. The CDR3 loop spans 11 amino acids. The CDR3 loop is CASSSNEKLFF.

The genes are TRBV28 and TRBJ1-5; TCRdb's assignment of TRBD1 cannot be checked, as there is no DNA. Germline V lookup: CDR1 MDHEN, CDR2 SYDVKM. The CDR3 spans 14 residues. The chain's CDR3 is CASSLRGVGQPQHF.

The chain recombines TRBV11-2 with TRBJ2-7; the TRBD2 assignment by TCRdb is unverifiable without DNA. Germline CDR1 reads SGHAT; CDR2 reads FQNNGV. This CDR3 spans 15 amino acids. CDR3 protein: CASSFMGPKDYEQYF. The complete variable domain, with remaining parts taken from reference TRBV11-2 and TRBJ2-7, reads EAGVAQSPRYKIIEKRQSVAFWCNPISGHATLYWYQQILGQGPKLLIQFQNNGVVDDSQLPKDRFSAERLKGVDSTLKIQPAKLEDSAVYLCASSFMGPKDYEQYFGPGTRLTVT.

The V and J genes are TRBV7-3 and TRBJ2-3; TCRdb returns TRBD1, unconfirmable since there is no DNA. This CDR3 region has 13 residues. Germline lookup yields CDR1 SGHTA and CDR2 FQGTGA. The CDR3 region is CASSAPWSFTQYF.

The chain links TRBV19 to TRBJ1-2. CDR1 is LNHDA, CDR2 SQIVND, per germline (reference sequence). CDR3 length: 13 residues. This chain's CDR3 is CASSPTGSYGYTF.

The chain recombines TRBV25-1 with TRBJ2-7; TCRdb outputs TRBD1, but without DNA this stays unchecked. Germline assignment: CDR1 MGHDK and CDR2 SYGVNS. The CDR3 has 13 amino acids. The CDR3 protein is CASSEQGSYEQYF.